The source of this T cell receptor (beta chain) is a study of blood T cell repertoires in COVID-19. Study information: COVID-19 samples from acute and convalescent phases originated in the United States, Italy and Spain. The cDNA or gDNA used as material had been derived from T cells, B-cell-depleted T cells, or PBMCs.

Recruited during active infection, patients (from Seattle) were subsequently followed longitudinally. In the original workflow: It was from reference gene primer amplification that nucleated cell counts were estimated. Generated by immunoSEQ multiplex PCR, the TCRdb table keeps only in-frame clones and is missing some. V, J and clone size are taken as reported in that table, and D and trimming were inferred from the DNA itself. The table records some 250,000 clones, 70% to 90% of them present only once. The V gene's germline CDR1 is MNHNY and CDR2 SVGAGI (reference sequence). Trimming took off 7 bases at V and 8 bases at J, with 11 bases between the two ends. The CDR3 is 11 residues long.

The receptor comes from a woman aged 60-75 years with COVID-19, enrolled during active disease. The chain recombines TRBV6-6 with TRBJ1-2; tentatively, D is TRBD1 (5 bases). What was sequenced was peripheral blood. CDR3 residues: CASTQGGGYTF. The CDR3 DNA reads TGTGCCAGCACCCAGGGAGGAGGCTACACCTTC.